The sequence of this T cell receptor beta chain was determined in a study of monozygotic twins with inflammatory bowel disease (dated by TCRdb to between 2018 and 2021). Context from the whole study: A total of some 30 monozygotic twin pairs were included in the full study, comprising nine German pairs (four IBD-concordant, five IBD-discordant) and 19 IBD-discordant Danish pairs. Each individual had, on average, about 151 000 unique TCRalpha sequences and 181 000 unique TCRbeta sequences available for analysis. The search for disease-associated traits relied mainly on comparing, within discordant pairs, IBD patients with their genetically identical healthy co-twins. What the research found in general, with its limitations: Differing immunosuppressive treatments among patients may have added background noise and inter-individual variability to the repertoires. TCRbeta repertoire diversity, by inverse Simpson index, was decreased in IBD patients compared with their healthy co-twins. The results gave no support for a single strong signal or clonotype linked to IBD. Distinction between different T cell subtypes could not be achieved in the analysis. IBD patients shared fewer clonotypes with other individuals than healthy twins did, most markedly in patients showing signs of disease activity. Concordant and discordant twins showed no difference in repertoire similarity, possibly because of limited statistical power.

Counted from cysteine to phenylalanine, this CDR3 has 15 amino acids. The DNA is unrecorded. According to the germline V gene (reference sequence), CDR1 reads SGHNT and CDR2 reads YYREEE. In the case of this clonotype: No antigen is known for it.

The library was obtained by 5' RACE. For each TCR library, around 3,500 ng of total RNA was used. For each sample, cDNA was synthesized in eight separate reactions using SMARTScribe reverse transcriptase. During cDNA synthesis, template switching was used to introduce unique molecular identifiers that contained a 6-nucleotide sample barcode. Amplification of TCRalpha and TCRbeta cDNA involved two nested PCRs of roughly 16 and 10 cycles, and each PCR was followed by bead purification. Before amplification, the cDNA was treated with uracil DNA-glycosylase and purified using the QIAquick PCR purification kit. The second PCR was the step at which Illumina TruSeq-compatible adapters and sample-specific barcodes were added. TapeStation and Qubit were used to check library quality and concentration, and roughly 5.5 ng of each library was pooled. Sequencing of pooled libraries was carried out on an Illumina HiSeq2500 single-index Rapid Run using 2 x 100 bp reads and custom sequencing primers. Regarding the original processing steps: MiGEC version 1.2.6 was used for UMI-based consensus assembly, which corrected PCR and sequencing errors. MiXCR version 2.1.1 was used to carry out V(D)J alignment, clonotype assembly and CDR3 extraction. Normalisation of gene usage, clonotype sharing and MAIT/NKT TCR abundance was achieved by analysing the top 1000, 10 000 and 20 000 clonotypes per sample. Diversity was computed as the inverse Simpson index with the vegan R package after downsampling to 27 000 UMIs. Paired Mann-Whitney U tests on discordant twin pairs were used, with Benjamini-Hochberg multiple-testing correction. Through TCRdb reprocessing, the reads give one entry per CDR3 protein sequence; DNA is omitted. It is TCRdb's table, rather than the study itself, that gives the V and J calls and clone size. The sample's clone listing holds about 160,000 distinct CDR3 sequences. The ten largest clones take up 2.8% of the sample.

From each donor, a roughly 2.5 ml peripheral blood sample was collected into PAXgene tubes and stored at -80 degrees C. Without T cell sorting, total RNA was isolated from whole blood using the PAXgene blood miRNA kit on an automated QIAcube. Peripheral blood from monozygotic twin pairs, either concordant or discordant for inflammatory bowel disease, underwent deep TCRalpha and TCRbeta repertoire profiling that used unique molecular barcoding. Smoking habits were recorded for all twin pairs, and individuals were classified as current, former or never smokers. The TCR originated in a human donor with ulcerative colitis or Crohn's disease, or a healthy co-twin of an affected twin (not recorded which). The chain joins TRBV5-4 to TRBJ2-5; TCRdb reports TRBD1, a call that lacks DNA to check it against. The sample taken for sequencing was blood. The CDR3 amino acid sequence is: CASSYPQGAQETQYF.